One and the same sample provided the 6 T cell receptor beta chains below, sequenced in a study of cytomegalovirus exposure and HLA in healthy donors. PCR involved 60 Vbeta and 13 Jbeta primers. Sequencing used immunoSEQ multiplex PCR; TCRdb keeps in-frame clones, though not all of them. The sample shows about 110,000 clones, about four fifths of them seen only once. Sequencing was done on a sample of PBMCs. These TCRs come from a woman under 30 in good health and CMV-seropositive.

This chain joins TRBV11-1 and TRBJ1-2; no clear D. Trimming left V 4 bases short and J 3 bases short, with 15 bases between. Germline CDR1 and CDR2: SGHAT and FQDESV (reference sequence). The CDR3 is 15 amino acids. The CDR3 sequence: CASSWAGTSDYGYTF. The CDR3 nucleotides are TGTGCCAGCAGCTGGGCAGGAACGTCCGACTATGGCTACACCTTC.

The chain combines TRBV9 with TRBJ2-1; 7 bases are shared with TRBD2. The J segment lost 8 bases and the V segment lost 0 bases, leaving 5 bases of the junction unmatched. The germline gives CDR1 SGDLS, CDR2 YYNGEE. CDR3 length: 14 residues. In DNA, the CDR3 is TGTGCCAGCAGCGTAGGCGGGAGTCTCGATGAGCAGTTCTTC. It specifies CASSVGGSLDEQFF. Full variable domain (outside the CDR3, taken from reference TRBV9 and TRBJ2-1): DSGVTQTPKHLITATGQRVTLRCSPRSGDLSVYWYQQSLDQGLQFLIQYYNGEERAKGNILERFSAQQFPDLHSELNLSSLELGDSALYFCASSVGGSLDEQFFGPGTRLTVL.

The V call is TRBV5-6, the J call TRBJ2-7, with unresolved D. The germline V gene has CDR1 SGHDT and CDR2 YYEEEE. This CDR3 region has 13 residues. Trimming stripped 4 bases from V and 5 bases from J, with 13 bases between. CDR3 amino acids: CASSGSSEHEQYF. CDR3 nucleotide sequence: TGTGCCAGCAGCGGGTCCAGCGAACACGAGCAGTACTTC.

The V gene is TRBV7-2, the J gene TRBJ1-5; a weak D match, TRBD1 (6 bases). This CDR3 has 15 amino acids. Deletions cut 11 bases from V and 0 bases from J, with 17 bases between. Germline lookup yields CDR1 SGHTA and CDR2 FQGNSA. The CDR3 DNA is TGTGCCTCGAAGTACAGGGATACTAGCAATCAGCCCCAGCATTTT. Translation: CASKYRDTSNQPQHF. Variable domain in full (rest from reference TRBV7-2 and TRBJ1-5): GAGVSQSPSNKVTEKGKDVELRCDPISGHTALYWYRQSLGQGLEFLIYFQGNSAPDKSGLPSDRFSAERTGGSVSTLTIQRTQQEDSAVYLCASKYRDTSNQPQHFGDGTRLSIL.

The chain links TRBV18 to TRBJ2-5; D call uncertain. V was cut by 2 bases and J by 4 bases, with 5 bases left in between. This CDR3 is built from 12 residues. CDR1 and CDR2 (germline): KGHSH, LQKENI. The CDR3 coding sequence is TGTGCCAGCTCACCAAACAGAGAGACCCAGTACTTC. Its protein is CASSPNRETQYF.

CDR3: CASSPDREETQYF. The CDR3 DNA is TGTGCCAGCAGTCCGGACAGGGAAGAGACCCAGTACTTC. The rearrangement uses TRBV2 and TRBJ2-5; 8 bases map to TRBD1. The V gene's germline CDR1 is SNHLY and CDR2 FYNNEI. This CDR3 region has 13 residues. Germline trimming cut 5 bases from V and 3 bases from J; bases unmatched to any gene: 2.